Following are 19 T cell receptor beta chains from one sample sequenced in a study of blood T cell repertoires in COVID-19. TCRdb's table, derived via immunoSEQ multiplex PCR, lists solely in-frame clones and lacks some. This sample carries approximately 50,000 clones, over 90% of them seen once, and the ten largest clones take 2.5% to 3.5%. Sequencing input: peripheral blood. All receptors come from a human donor in a cohort sampled during active COVID-19.

The count of this clone is one. The chain carries TRBV10-2 and TRBJ2-3; TRBD2 matches 7 bases. Per the germline V gene, CDR1 is WSHSY and CDR2 is SAAADI. This CDR3 region has 14 residues. V lost 5 bases, J lost 0 bases, and 2 bases stayed unmatched. CDR3 region: CASSLAASTDTQYF. The CDR3 DNA reads as TGCGCCAGCAGTCTAGCGGCAAGCACAGATACGCAGTATTTT.

This chain uses TRBV7-2 with TRBJ1-1; D is unclear. The germline gives CDR1 SGHTA, CDR2 FQGNSA. The CDR3 has 13 residues. Trimming shortened V by 1 base and J by 1 base, and 4 bases separated the two germline ends. Written as DNA, the CDR3 is TGTGCCAGCAGCTTAGTATGGAACACTGAAGCTTTCTTT. Its translation: CASSLVWNTEAFF.

The V gene is TRBV7-9, the J gene TRBJ2-1; no reliable D call. The CDR3 has 13 residues. Germline V lookup: CDR1 SEHNR, CDR2 FQNEAQ (reference sequence). Trimming pared 1 base from V and 10 bases from J, leaving 11 bases between. CDR3 nucleotide sequence: TGTGCCAGCAGCTTAGGCCGTTCCAGAGAGCAGTTCTTC. This encodes CASSLGRSREQFF.

V gene TRBV2 combines with J gene TRBJ2-3; 13 nucleotides align to TRBD2. The CDR3 runs 15 residues. V gave up 6 bases and J gave up 3 bases; unmatched junction bases: 3. Germline V gene data show CDR1 as SNHLY and CDR2 as FYNNEI. The CDR3 spells CASRETSGRTDTQYF. The CDR3 DNA reads as TGTGCCAGCAGGGAGACTAGCGGGAGGACAGATACGCAGTATTTT.

The V gene is TRBV28, the J gene TRBJ1-4; no clear D gene. The CDR3 spans 14 residues. Germline V CDR1 and CDR2: MDHEN, SYDVKM. V was shortened by 3 bases and J by 4 bases, with 9 bases between the two germline ends. The CDR3 DNA reads TGTGCCAGCAGTTTCCGGGAAGATAATGAAAAACTGTTTTTT. This sequence encodes CASSFREDNEKLFF.

The chain has TRBV16 and TRBJ2-3, with unresolved D. Germline CDR1 KGHSY, CDR2 FQNENV. CDR3 size: 15 residues. Trimming removed 0 bases from V and 0 bases from J, with 7 bases in between. The chain's CDR3 is CASSQSASSTDTQYF. Here the CDR3 DNA reads TGTGCCAGCAGCCAATCGGCCAGTAGCACAGATACGCAGTATTTT.

The chain recombines TRBV19 with TRBJ2-2; weak D call: TRBD1 (6 bases). With 9 bases removed from V and 0 bases from J, the gap between germline ends came to 17 bases. CDR1 and CDR2 from the germline V gene are LNHDA and SQIVND (reference sequence). The CDR3 is made up of 16 amino acids. The CDR3 nucleotides read TGTGCCAGCGGTACTCAGGGGCACCCGAACACCGGGGAGCTGTTTTTT. The encoded protein is CASGTQGHPNTGELFF.

This rearrangement joins TRBV6-2 or TRBV6-3 to TRBJ2-5; maybe TRBD2 (6 bases). The germline gives CDR1 MNHEY, CDR2 SVGEGT. V was cut by 4 bases and J by 5 bases, with 14 bases left in between. The CDR3 is made up of 14 amino acids. CDR3 sequence (DNA): TGTGCCAGCAGTTCACGGCCCCGGGGGGAGACCCAGTACTTC. Protein: CASSSRPRGETQYF.

The gene calls are TRBV19 and TRBJ2-2, with D tentatively TRBD1 (6 bases). V was cut by 7 bases and J by 5 bases, with 14 bases left in between. In germline, CDR1 is LNHDA, CDR2 SQIVND (reference sequence). The CDR3 contains 14 residues. CDR3 in amino acids: CASTPDRKTGELFF. The CDR3 region has the DNA TGTGCCAGTACCCCGGACAGAAAAACCGGGGAGCTGTTTTTT.

A note on this clone: Mismatch with germline at one junction end may stem from a read error. The CDR3 here is CASRLGYGQHGRNIQYF. CDR3 DNA: TGCGCCAGCAGGTTGGGGTACGGACAGCATGGTCGAAACATTCAGTACTTC. This chain connects TRBV5-1 to TRBJ2-4, with D tentatively TRBD1 (6 bases). The CDR3 runs to 17 residues. Per germline, CDR1 SGHRS and CDR2 YFSETQ. Full variable domain (rest looked up from reference TRBV5-1 and TRBJ2-4): KAGVTQTPRYLIKTRGQQVTLSCSPISGHRSVSWYQQTPGQGLQFLFEYFSETQRNKGNFPGRFSGRQFSNSRSEMNVSTLELGDSALYLCASRLGYGQHGRNIQYFGAGTRLSVL.

The chain recombines TRBV4-2 with TRBJ2-4; no clear D. Germline V CDR1 and CDR2: LGHNA, YNFKEQ. The CDR3 has 12 amino acids. V dropped 4 bases and J dropped 6 bases, with 7 bases sitting between them. The chain's CDR3 is CASSPGLNIQYF. The CDR3, as DNA: TGTGCCAGCAGCCCTGGCCTAAACATTCAGTACTTC.

The chain couples TRBV11-1 to TRBJ2-1, with 10 bases lining up with TRBD2. This CDR3 has 15 amino acids. V was pared by 2 bases and J by 2 bases, with 0 bases of the junction left unmatched. Germline CDR1 is SGHAT and CDR2 is FQDESV (reference sequence). The CDR3 here is CASSLTSGAYNEQFF. DNA of the CDR3: TGTGCCAGCAGCTTAACTAGCGGGGCCTACAATGAGCAGTTCTTC.

The chain is built from TRBV2 and TRBJ2-3, with D perhaps matching TRBD2 (6 bases). The V and J ends lost 7 bases and 1 base respectively, with 12 bases between them. The germline gives CDR1 SNHLY, CDR2 FYNNEI. CDR3 length: 14 residues. The CDR3 spells CASNRDSGTDTQYF. In DNA, the CDR3 is TGTGCCAGCAATAGGGACTCTGGCACAGATACGCAGTATTTT.

This chain uses TRBV19 with TRBJ1-1, with 9 bases that match TRBD1. The V gene's germline CDR1 is LNHDA and CDR2 SQIVND (reference sequence). J lost 5 bases, V lost 6 bases, and 4 bases had no gene match. The CDR3 covers 13 residues. The CDR3 spells CASRGTGRTEAFF. Written as DNA, the CDR3 is TGTGCCAGTAGGGGGACAGGGAGAACTGAAGCTTTCTTT.

Only one count was recorded for this clone. The J gene is TRBJ2-7, the V gene TRBV18; 8 bases match TRBD1. CDR1 is KGHSH and CDR2 is LQKENI in the germline V gene. V shed 4 bases and J 1 base; nucleotides not matched to a gene: 9. This CDR3 is built from 16 residues. In DNA form, the CDR3 reads TGTGCCAGCTCACAGAAAACAGGGGGACGTTCCTACGAGCAGTACTTC. It is translated as CASSQKTGGRSYEQYF.

This chain uses TRBV28 with TRBJ2-7; the D gene is possibly TRBD1 (5 bases). The CDR3 length is 14 residues. Trimming took off 9 bases at V and 5 bases at J, with 20 bases between the two ends. From germline, CDR1 is MDHEN and CDR2 SYDVKM. The CDR3 DNA follows: TGTGCCAGTAGCCCTGGACCGGACATGGACGAGCAGTACTTC. The encoded protein is CASSPGPDMDEQYF.

V is TRBV7-2 and J is TRBJ2-3; D is perhaps TRBD2 (5 bases). V was trimmed by 5 bases and J by 2 bases, leaving 20 bases between them. CDR1 SGHTA and CDR2 FQGNSA come from the germline V gene. This CDR3 spans 17 amino acids. The CDR3 region is CASSRPLAVSATDTQYF. CDR3 bases: TGTGCCAGCAGCAGACCCCTAGCCGTGTCAGCCACAGATACGCAGTATTTT.

The V call is TRBV5-1, the J call TRBJ2-1; 8 bases match TRBD2. Germline loops: CDR1 SGHRS, CDR2 YFSETQ. The CDR3 has 15 residues. V shed 2 bases, J shed 4 bases, and the junction held 5 bases outside the gene matches. The CDR3 sequence is CASSLEREKYNEQFF. The CDR3 nucleotides read TGCGCCAGCAGCTTAGAGCGGGAGAAGTACAATGAGCAGTTCTTC.

The rearrangement uses TRBV28 and TRBJ2-3; the D gene is possibly TRBD1 (5 bases). The CDR3 is 15 residues long. Deletions cut 5 bases from V and 7 bases from J, with 19 bases between. CDR1 and CDR2 (germline): MDHEN, SYDVKM. The CDR3 nucleotides are TGTGCCAGCAGTGACCCAGGGTCGCGTTTTAATACGCAGTATTTT. Its translation: CASSDPGSRFNTQYF.